This T cell receptor (beta chain) comes out of a study of beta chain features in type 1 diabetes. Study-wide results and limits: Shortening of TCRB CDR3s, moderate but significant, appeared in all four CD4+ subsets of Type 1 diabetes patients.

The CDR3 spans 14 residues. Trimming pared 1 base from V and 8 bases from J, leaving 12 bases between. Germline V gene sequence: CDR1 LGHNA, CDR2 YSLEER. This clone was recorded many times. Its antigen is not identified. What was sequenced were expressed TCRB transcripts, since all of the isolated RNA had been reverse transcribed. Sequencing of naive, central memory and regulatory T cell samples gave an average of about 3.7 million reads. Here immunoSEQ multiplex PCR was the method, and the copy in TCRdb shows in-frame clones only, minus some. Of over 700,000 clones listed, about a sixth are singletons. Naive, central memory, regulatory and stem cell-like memory cells within the CD4+ compartment were sorted using CD45RO/CCR7/CD25/CD127/CD95/CD27. Each sorted population was over 98% pure.

The clonotype originates from a woman aged 18 to 35 in good health. The rearrangement uses TRBV4-3 and TRBJ1-3; D not resolved. The sequencing sample was made of naive CD4+ T cells from blood. The CDR3, as DNA: TGCGCCAGCAGCCAAGGTTCGAGGACGGACACCATATATTTT. It encodes CASSQGSRTDTIYF.